These 18 T cell receptor beta chains originate from one sample sequenced in a study of T cell clonality in common variable immunodeficiency. TCRdb's table, derived via immunoSEQ multiplex PCR, lists solely in-frame clones and lacks some. The record shows some 52,000 clones for this sample, with no singletons present. What was sequenced was peripheral blood mononuclear cells. The source of these receptors is a person aged 18 to 75 in good health.

This clone was seen ten or more times. Coverage ceases 3 residues before the CDR3 finishes, and the germline J gene fills in the end. The chain employs TRBV30 and TRBJ1-1, with TRBD1 identical over 7 bases. Germline CDR1 reads GTSNPN; CDR2 reads SVGIG (reference sequence). This CDR3 is 19 amino acids long. With V trimmed by 1 base and J by 7 bases, 24 bases remained unmatched. CDR3 in amino acids: CAWSAFTQGTERGKNEAFF. The CDR3 DNA, read in part, is TGTGCCTGGAGTGCATTTACACAGGGGACCGAGCGAGGGAAGAATGAA.

At least ten counts were recorded for this clone. From the germline J gene comes the end of the CDR3, since the read stops 3 residues before it. The chain carries TRBV6-2 or TRBV6-3 and TRBJ1-6; 7 positions match TRBD1. The germline CDR1 and CDR2 sequences are MNHEY and SVGEGT. J gave up 3 bases and V 2 bases, and 1 base lay outside the gene matches. CDR3 length equals 15 residues. CDR3 bases read: TGTGCCAGCAGTTACGCAGGGGGCTATAATTCACCC. This sequence encodes CASSYAGGYNSP. The full-length CDR3 reads as CASSYAGGYNSPLHF.

This clone was seen ten or more times. The CDR3 is cut off 3 residues early in the read; its end comes from the germline J gene. The V call is TRBV7-2, the J call TRBJ2-1, with TRBD2 matching over 11 bases. Losses at the gene ends were 1 base for V and 8 bases for J; bases not matched to a gene: 4. This CDR3 is 15 amino acids long. CDR1 is SGHTA, CDR2 FQGNSA, per germline. CDR3 bases read: TGTGCCAGCAGCTTAGTAGCGGGAGGGCCTTATGAG. Translated: CASSLVAGGPYE. In full, the CDR3 reads CASSLVAGGPYEQFF.

This clone was counted many times. CDR3 DNA (partial): TGTGCCAGCAGCTTAGCGAGAGAGACAGATACG. This translates into CASSLARETDT. The entire CDR3 reads CASSLARETDTQYF. V and J are TRBV7-3 and TRBJ2-3; D is uncertain. The CDR3 goes on 3 residues after the read ends, and that part is filled in from the germline J gene. The germline CDR1 and CDR2 sequences are SGHTA and FQGTGA. The V and J ends lost 2 bases and 3 bases respectively, with 9 bases between them. The CDR3 totals 14 residues.

This clone came up many times. The observed sequence ends 3 residues before the CDR3 terminus, with the missing tail filled in from the germline J gene. The chain carries TRBV28 and TRBJ2-7, with D tentatively TRBD1 (6 bases). Germline CDR1 and CDR2: MDHEN and SYDVKM. Deletions cut 2 bases from V and 3 bases from J, with 14 bases between. The CDR3 is 15 amino acids. The CDR3 here is CASSLGVRGVYEQYF. CDR3 bases read: TGTGCCAGCAGTTTAGGCGTCAGGGGAGTCTACGAG.

About this clone: The read gets to within 3 residues of the CDR3 end, and the germline J gene fills in the rest. The rearrangement uses TRBV19 and TRBJ2-3; D is perhaps TRBD1 (5 bases). Germline-derived CDR1 and CDR2 are LNHDA and SQIVND (reference sequence). The CDR3 has 16 residues. Trimming left V 4 bases short and J 2 bases short, with 16 bases between. The part of the CDR3 DNA that was read is TGTGCCAGTAGTACCCCAGGGCTCGGCCCCACAGATACG. Amino acids: CASSTPGLGPTDT. The entire CDR3 reads CASSTPGLGPTDTQYF. Variable domain in full (rest from reference TRBV19 and TRBJ2-3): DGGITQSPKYLFRKEGQNVTLSCEQNLNHDAMYWYRQDPGQGLRLIYYSQIVNDFQKGDIAEGYSVSREKKESFPLTVTSAQKNPTAFYLCASSTPGLGPTDTQYFGPGTRLTVL.

This clone was seen ten or more times. The read is 3 residues too short to cover the CDR3 end, so that end is filled in from the germline J gene. The chain uses TRBV6-4 and TRBJ2-1, with 13 bases aligning to TRBD2. The CDR3 totals 15 residues. Germline CDR1 is MRHNA and CDR2 is SNTAGT. The V gene end was trimmed by 6 bases and the J gene end by 5 bases; junction bases not matched to a gene: 4. Incomplete CDR3 DNA: TGTGCCAGCAGAGAACTAGCGGGAGGGCACAATGAG. Translating it yields CASRELAGGHNE. The complete CDR3 protein is CASRELAGGHNEQFF.

This clone was seen many times. The read is 3 residues too short to cover the CDR3 end, so that end is filled in from the germline J gene. The chain has TRBV5-4 and TRBJ2-2, with 7 bases identical to TRBD2. This CDR3 is built from 16 residues. Losses at the gene ends were 5 bases for V and 0 bases for J; bases not matched to a gene: 7. Germline assignment: CDR1 SGHNT and CDR2 YYREEE (reference sequence). CDR3 DNA, as far as it was read: TGTGCCAGCAGTGTGGGGCTAGCGGCGAACACCGGGGAG. Translating gives CASSVGLAANTGE. The complete CDR3 reads CASSVGLAANTGELFF.

This clone was seen many times. The read stops 3 residues short of the end of the CDR3; the missing end is completed from the germline J gene. The chain joins TRBV14 to TRBJ2-2; 8 nucleotides line up with TRBD1. The CDR3 is 16 residues long. Germline V gene lookup returns CDR1 SGHDN and CDR2 FVKESK. V was pared by 4 bases and J by 4 bases, with 8 bases of the junction left unmatched. CDR3 loop: CASSRTGPRSTGELFF. The sequenced CDR3 bases are TGTGCCAGCAGCCGGACAGGGCCGCGGAGCACCGGGGAG.

Concerning this clone itself: Sequence at one end of the junction differs from germline and may be a read error. The read ends 3 residues early relative to the CDR3; the germline J gene fills the gap. This specimen includes other DNA sequences encoding the same CDR3. J is TRBJ1-3 and V is TRBV7-9, with a weak D call TRBD1 (6 bases). The germline gives CDR1 SEHNR, CDR2 FQNEAQ (reference sequence). The CDR3 contains 15 residues. CDR3 DNA (partial): TGTGCCAGCAGCCGAAGAGGGACAACCGGAAACACA. Protein sequence: CASSRRGTTGNT. The entire CDR3 protein reads CASSRRGTTGNTIYF.

This clone was detected many times. The sequence runs out 3 residues before the end of the CDR3; the remainder is reconstructed from the germline J gene. The chain couples TRBV10-3 to TRBJ2-3, with 12 positions matching TRBD1. Trimming removed 5 bases from V and 5 bases from J; junction bases left unmatched: 8. Germline V gene sequence: CDR1 ENHRY, CDR2 SYGVKD. The CDR3 length is 16 residues. Incomplete CDR3 DNA: TGTGCCATCAGTTTTTACCGGGACAGGGGGCAAGATACG. It codes for CAISFYRDRGQDT. In full, the CDR3 reads CAISFYRDRGQDTQYF.

This clone was seen repeatedly, ten times or more. Read data end 3 residues before the CDR3 end; the end is taken from the germline J gene. This sequence joins TRBV5-1 and TRBJ1-2; D may be TRBD1 (6 bases). Looked up from germline, CDR1 is SGHRS and CDR2 is YFSETQ. The CDR3 totals 14 residues. V dropped 4 bases and J dropped 2 bases, with 12 bases sitting between them. The CDR3 loop reads CASSTRGVNYGYTF. The DNA read from the CDR3 is TGCGCCAGCAGCACCAGGGGAGTAAACTATGGC.

At least ten counts were recorded for this clone. Sequencing ends 3 residues short of the CDR3 end; the germline J gene provides the rest. The chain combines TRBV29-1 with TRBJ2-2; 8 bases are a match to TRBD2. V dropped 6 bases and J dropped 2; count of bases not matched to a gene: 8. The CDR3 contains 15 residues. CDR1 and CDR2 (germline): SQVTM, ANQGSEA. The CDR3 region is CSVDLAGPNTGELFF. The CDR3 bases that were read are TGCAGCGTGGACTTAGCGGGACCCAACACCGGGGAG.

This clone was counted at least ten times. The junction shows a germline mismatch at one end, possibly a read error. The read halts 3 residues ahead of the CDR3 end, with the missing end drawn from the germline J gene. The chain has TRBV4-2 and TRBJ1-3, with 7 bases identical to TRBD1. This CDR3 is built from 16 residues. The germline CDR1 and CDR2 sequences are LGHNA and YNFKEQ. The part of the CDR3 DNA that was read is TGCGCCAGCAGCCAAGCGAAGACAGGGTCTGGAAACACC. This gives the protein CASSQAKTGSGNT. The full CDR3 protein is CASSQAKTGSGNTIYF.

This clone was recorded at least ten times. The CDR3 DNA, read in part, is TGCAGCGTTCGACGGACAGAGAACTATGGC. Encoded protein: CSVRRTENYG. The entire CDR3 sequence reads CSVRRTENYGYTF. The V gene is TRBV29-1, the J gene TRBJ1-2, with D maybe TRBD1 (6 bases). The read terminates 3 residues before the CDR3 end, so the remaining end is supplied by the germline J gene. Germline V CDR1 and CDR2: SQVTM, ANQGSEA. The ends were cut back, 5 bases at V and 2 bases at J, with 12 bases in the middle. The length of the CDR3 is 13 residues.

This clone showed up just a few times. The read halts 3 residues ahead of the CDR3 end, with the missing end drawn from the germline J gene. The V and J genes are TRBV7-3 and TRBJ1-2, with D hard to call. Looked up from germline, CDR1 is SGHTA and CDR2 is FQGTGA. The CDR3 contains 15 residues. The CDR3 bases that were read are TGTGCCAGCAGCTGGCTAGCGGGGTCCTACAATGAC. Translating it yields CASSWLAGSYND. In full, the CDR3 is CASSWLAGSYNDYTF.

This clone has at least ten counts. The CDR3 goes on 3 residues after the read ends, and that part is filled in from the germline J gene. The chain employs TRBV30 and TRBJ1-1, with 7 bases lining up with TRBD1. Germline values: CDR1 GTSNPN, CDR2 SVGIG (reference sequence). With V trimmed by 8 bases and J by 4 bases, 10 bases remained unmatched. This CDR3 region has 13 residues. The CDR3 loop reads CARGEGAGTEAFF. Incomplete CDR3 DNA: TGTGCCCGAGGGGAGGGGGCTGGCACTGAA.

This clone occurred many times. The read terminates 3 residues before the CDR3 end, so the remaining end is supplied by the germline J gene. This chain links TRBV18 with TRBJ1-1, with 9 bases fitting TRBD1. The CDR3 is made up of 16 amino acids. Germline-derived CDR1 and CDR2 are KGHSH and LQKENI. V was pared by 1 base and J by 0 bases, with 3 bases of the junction left unmatched. The sequenced part of the CDR3 DNA is TGTGCCAGCTCACCACAGGGACAGGGTATGAACACTGAA. This codes for CASSPQGQGMNTE. Given in full, the CDR3 is CASSPQGQGMNTEAFF.